This is a list of T cell receptor beta chains from one sample in a study of molecular identifiers for immune sequencing clone quantification. TCRdb re-derived calls from the PCR reads in MiXCR, one entry per CDR3 protein. There are some 5,700 distinct CDR3 sequences in the sample; approximately 15% occur only once, and about 2.1% lies in the top ten. Sequenced material: naive CD8+ T cells from blood, with Jurkat cell RNA spiked in. The source is a human donor in good health. Some libraries in this study had Jurkat cell RNA spiked in. The CDR3 runs from the conserved cysteine through the conserved F or W. The D gene is left open where the match is weak. Not every row has a clone size; where given, it reads once, few, many or a size class.

D,length,V,size,J,CDR3
-,18,TRBV2,medium-sized,TRBJ2-6,CASRGPGGAKAGANVLTF
-,14,TRBV28,medium-sized,TRBJ2-7,CASSPRVSEDEQYF
TRBD1,17,TRBV29-1,-,TRBJ2-3,CSVEDWRDRAGFGTQYF
-,10,TRBV29-1,medium-sized,TRBJ1-2,CSVDQDPGTF
TRBD2,19,TRBV3-1,many,TRBJ2-3,CASSQDPPSGGGRADTQYF
TRBD2,17,TRBV4-3,medium-sized,TRBJ2-1,CASSPTSVSGRYNEQFF
-,15,TRBV7-9,many,TRBJ2-2,CASSFTVANTGELFF
TRBD1,12,TRBV7-9,medium-sized,TRBJ1-1,CASSHGGGQAFF
-,15,TRBV4-3,medium-sized,TRBJ1-5,CASSQDQYSNQPQHF
TRBD1,14,TRBV20-1,medium-sized,TRBJ1-1,CSARQGYMNTEAFF
-,13,TRBV29-1,many,TRBJ2-1,CSVEEENYNEQFF
-,17,TRBV27,medium-sized,TRBJ1-3,CASSLLGRPTSGNTIYF
TRBD1,16,TRBV27,medium-sized,TRBJ2-7,CASSPRTGFPFVEQYF
-,19,TRBV12-3/TRBV12-4,medium-sized,TRBJ2-5,CASSLDFYGGVSGQETQYF
-,10,TRBV2,medium-sized,TRBJ2-1,CASSDDEQFF
-,12,TRBV27,medium-sized,TRBJ2-7,CASRPHGYEQYF
-,15,TRBV6-1,medium-sized,TRBJ2-7,CASSESTGASSEQYF
TRBD1,14,TRBV25-1,few,TRBJ2-7,CASSPRDRDYEQYF
TRBD1,16,TRBV3-1,medium-sized,TRBJ1-4,CASSRVADRVYEKLFF
TRBD1,12,TRBV29-1,medium-sized,TRBJ1-5,CSVTGDNQPQHF
TRBD1,14,TRBV6-5,medium-sized,TRBJ2-7,CASSYGQGAYEQYF
TRBD1,17,TRBV4-2,medium-sized,TRBJ2-3,CASSQDGQGALSDTQYF
TRBD1,14,TRBV9,medium-sized,TRBJ1-4,CASSVATGAEKLFF
-,14,TRBV13,medium-sized,TRBJ2-5,CASSKNGVGETQYF
-,14,TRBV14,medium-sized,TRBJ2-2,CASSPQHGTGELFF
-,12,TRBV5-1,medium-sized,TRBJ1-1,CASSLVGDEAFF
-,11,TRBV29-1,many,TRBJ1-1,CSVVGNTEAFF
-,14,TRBV12-3/TRBV12-4,many,TRBJ2-7,CASSLGLQAGEQYF
-,18,TRBV14,medium-sized,TRBJ2-5,CASSQVDLAPPYQETQYF
-,16,TRBV19,-,TRBJ2-5,CASTQGPRKYQETQYF
TRBD2,15,TRBV19,-,TRBJ2-1,CAIRAGGSSYNEQFF
-,13,TRBV19,many,TRBJ2-6,CASSISGANVLTF
-,14,TRBV27,many,TRBJ2-3,CASSLSISYWAQYF
TRBD2,12,TRBV27,few,TRBJ2-3,CASSTSGDTQYF
-,14,TRBV19,medium-sized,TRBJ2-6,CASSAPPGANVLTF
-,12,TRBV28,-,TRBJ2-3,CASSLWADTQYF
-,13,TRBV29-1,-,TRBJ2-3,CGVEVTLTDTQYF
-,14,TRBV30,many,TRBJ1-1,CAGQRDGVNTEAFF
TRBD2,14,TRBV29-1,-,TRBJ2-7,CSAEFAGVSYEQCF
-,17,TRBV12-3/TRBV12-4,medium-sized,TRBJ2-2,CASRGLPESGDAGELFF